The T cell receptor (beta chain) described here comes from a study of cytomegalovirus exposure and HLA in healthy donors. Overall study: Early released data had tens of millions of unique TCRs, all coming from HLA-typed donors.

CDR3 size: 17 residues. J lost 4 bases, V lost 5 bases, and 10 bases had no gene match. A multiplex PCR was run with 60 Vbeta primers and 13 Jbeta primers. Clones were sequenced by immunoSEQ multiplex PCR, and TCRdb holds only the in-frame ones, with some missing. There are about 130,000 clones in the sample; less than 80% occur only once, and over 4% lies in the top ten. This sequence joins TRBV5-3 and TRBJ2-4; 12 bases fit TRBD2. TRBV5-3 is annotated as an ORF whose role is uncertain. The specimen was PBMCs. The TCR comes from a man aged 45-60 years in good health and CMV-seropositive. CDR3 coding DNA: TGTGCCAGAAGTCCATGGCTAGCGGGGGGGATAAAAAACATTCAGTACTTC. Translated: CARSPWLAGGIKNIQYF.